A selection of T cell receptor beta chains follows, all from one sample in a study of T cell changes during pregnancy in multiple sclerosis. Using immunoSEQ multiplex PCR, the repertoire was profiled, and TCRdb retains in-frame clones only, with some absent. The profile covers tens of thousands of clones, with 92% appearing a single time and 0.64% taken by the ten largest. The sequenced sample was CD4+ T cells from peripheral blood mononuclear cells, obtained after pregnancy. The origin of the receptors is a female donor with multiple sclerosis, enrolled in a pregnancy study. CDR3s include the opening cysteine and the closing phenylalanine or tryptophan. The D gene is left open where the match is weak. The size entry is marked missing in some rows and otherwise reads once, few, many or a size class.

>NA|TRBV11-2|NA|TRBJ1-2
TGTGCCAGCAGCTTAGGGTCTATACTCTATGGCTACACCTTC
CASSLGSILYGYTF
>NA|TRBV5-1|TRBD2|TRBJ2-3
TGCGCCAGCAGCTTGGACCTAGCGGGGGGCTCGGATACGCAGTATTTT
CASSLDLAGGSDTQYF
>NA|TRBV29-1|NA|TRBJ2-3
TGCAGCGTTGGCGGCAGCACAGATACGCAGTATTTT
CSVGGSTDTQYF
>NA|TRBV4-3|TRBD2|TRBJ2-2
TGCGCCAGCAGCCAAGGGGGCGGGGGGGCGGACACCGGGGAGCTGTTTTTT
CASSQGGGGADTGELFF
>NA|TRBV9|NA|TRBJ1-3
TGTGCCAGCAGCGTAGATCCGTTGAGCTCTGGAAACACCATATATTTT
CASSVDPLSSGNTIYF
>NA|TRBV19|NA|TRBJ2-3
TGTGCCAGTAGTATAACAGGGTACACAGATACGCAGTATTTT
CASSITGYTDTQYF
>NA|TRBV29-1|TRBD1|TRBJ2-3
TGCAGCGTTCCACAGGGGTCCTATCGCACAGATACGCAGTATTTT
CSVPQGSYRTDTQYF
>NA|TRBV25-1|NA|TRBJ2-5
TGTGCCAGCAGTGAACAGGCGCGAGAGACCCAGTACTTC
CASSEQARETQYF
>NA|TRBV19|NA|TRBJ2-3
TGTGCCAGTAGTATAGAGGCAAGAATCACAGATACGCAGTATTTT
CASSIEARITDTQYF
>NA|TRBV4-3|TRBD1|TRBJ2-3
TGCGCCAGCAGCCAAAGGAGGGACAGGGGCACAGATACGCAGTATTTT
CASSQRRDRGTDTQYF
>NA|TRBV5-1|NA|TRBJ2-5
TGCGCCAGCAGCTTCGGCGGCTCCACCCAAGAGACCCAGTACTTC
CASSFGGSTQETQYF
>NA|TRBV4-3|NA|TRBJ1-1
TGCGCCAGCAGCAGAATTTCGGGTAGCGGTGAAGCTTTCTTT
CASSRISGSGEAFF
>NA|TRBV19|TRBD1|TRBJ2-7
TGTGCCAGTAGTCGAGGACAGGGTAGCGAGCAGTACTTC
CASSRGQGSEQYF
>NA|TRBV10-3|NA|TRBJ2-2
TGTGCCGCCCAGGGGCAGTCGAACACCGGGGAGCTGTTTTTT
CAAQGQSNTGELFF
>NA|TRBV7-2|NA|TRBJ1-2
TGTGCCAGCAGCCCACAACGGGGGGGTAGAAACTATGGCTACACCTTC
CASSPQRGGRNYGYTF
>NA|TRBV9|NA|TRBJ2-3
TGTGCCAGCAGCGTACTAGCGGATACGCAGTATTTT
CASSVLADTQYF
>NA|TRBV10-3|TRBD1|TRBJ1-1
TGTGCCGTCCTAAATTCCAGGGGGAATGAAGCTTTCTTT
CAVLNSRGNEAFF
>NA|TRBV2|TRBD1|TRBJ1-1
TGTGCCAGCAGCCGACAGGGGGTCGACACTGAAGCTTTCTTT
CASSRQGVDTEAFF
>NA|TRBV7-9|NA|TRBJ2-7
TGTGCCAGCAGCTTACAAGCGGTCGTCTACGAGCAGTACTTC
CASSLQAVVYEQYF
>NA|TRBV19|TRBD1|TRBJ1-1
TGTGCCAGTAGTATCATGCCAGGGGGAAGGTCTGAAGCTTTCTTT
CASSIMPGGRSEAFF
>few|TRBV19|NA|TRBJ1-6
TGTGCCAGTAGCCCGGCGGGGGCGTATAATTCACCCCTCCACTTT
CASSPAGAYNSPLHF
>once|TRBV6-1|NA|TRBJ2-1
TGTGCCAGCAGTGAGGCCCTAGTCAATGAGCAGTTCTTC
CASSEALVNEQFF
>NA|TRBV7-2|NA|TRBJ2-3
TGTGCCAGCAGCCCAGACCACAGGGCAGGGGCTACGCAGTATTTT
CASSPDHRAGATQYF
>NA|TRBV27|TRBD1|TRBJ1-5
TGTGCCAGCGGGACAGGGGACCAGCCCCAGCATTTT
CASGTGDQPQHF
>NA|TRBV5-4|TRBD1|TRBJ1-2
TGTGCCAGCAGCTTAGTGGGACAGGAGTTTAAGGGCTACACCTTC
CASSLVGQEFKGYTF
>NA|TRBV5-1|TRBD2|TRBJ2-1
TGCGCCAGCAGCTCAAGGACTAGCGGGGGGAATGAGCAGTTCTTC
CASSSRTSGGNEQFF
>NA|TRBV18|NA|TRBJ1-2
TGTGCCAGCTCACCACCCCCCCCAGGAATCTATGGCTACACCTTC
CASSPPPPGIYGYTF
>NA|TRBV11-2|NA|TRBJ2-2
TGTGCCAGCAGTCCGATCATCTCGGACACCGGGGAGCTGTTTTTT
CASSPIISDTGELFF
>once|TRBV11-3|NA|TRBJ2-2
TGTGCCAGCAGCTTGACTAGGCGCGGGGAGCTGTTTTTT
CASSLTRRGELFF
>NA|TRBV7-9|NA|TRBJ1-2
TGTGCCAGCAGCCCGCAGGGTCGTGGCTACACCTTC
CASSPQGRGYTF
>NA|TRBV7-2|NA|TRBJ2-7
TGTGCCAGCAGCCCCACAGGGAGGGGAGCATACGAGCAGTACTTC
CASSPTGRGAYEQYF
>NA|TRBV9|NA|TRBJ2-7
TGTGCCAGCAGCGTAGGCGGGACCCCCTCCTACGAGCAGTACTTC
CASSVGGTPSYEQYF
>NA|TRBV19|TRBD1|TRBJ1-2
TGTGCCAGTAGTATAACAGGGGTGAATGGCTACACCTTC
CASSITGVNGYTF
>few|TRBV6-5|TRBD1|TRBJ1-6
TGTGCCAGCAGGCAGACAGGGATGAATTCACCCCTCCACTTT
CASRQTGMNSPLHF
>NA|TRBV6-1|NA|TRBJ1-1
TGTGCCAGCAGGAAATCGACAGGCGGGGGGACTGAAGCTTTCTTT
CASRKSTGGGTEAFF
>NA|TRBV18|NA|TRBJ1-1
TGTGCCAGCTCACCTTCCGGGACAGAAGCTTTCTTT
CASSPSGTEAFF
>NA|TRBV7-2|TRBD1|TRBJ1-3
TGTGCCAGCAGCCTACGAAGAGGGGGCTTTGGAAACACCATATATTTT
CASSLRRGGFGNTIYF
>NA|TRBV7-3|NA|TRBJ1-5
TGTGCCAGCACCTCAATTAGACATAGCAATCAGCCCCAGCATTTT
CASTSIRHSNQPQHF